This T cell receptor beta chain was retrieved from a study of spatial heterogeneity in lung cancer. Looking at the study overall: Detection consistently yielded more beta chains than alpha chains. Study-wide results and caveats: The appearance of ubiquitous expanded tumor TCRs in blood was greater at resection than follow-up.

Time point defined: sample taken at primary tumor resection. The authors sequenced whole RNA from tumor, nontumor lung or frozen PBMC without sorting. Samples were donated by 72 untreated early-stage non-small cell lung cancer patients. Per germline, CDR1 LGHDT and CDR2 YNNKEL (reference sequence). This CDR3 contains 19 residues. Worth noting for this clonotype: Its antigen is unknown. One end of the junction does not line up with germline, which may come from a read error. Because this beta chain is a stray read in a library intended to capture alpha chains, its abundance should not be given much weight.

Every molecule of TCR cDNA had its own unique molecular identifier. From the 5' RACE reads, TCRdb called clonotypes with MiXCR, one entry per CDR3 protein. The sample records around 7,000 distinct CDR3 sequences, 6.5% to 9% being singletons. Sequencing used PBMCs, obtained at surgery. The chain is built from TRBV3-1 and TRBJ2-5; D possibly corresponds to TRBD1 (6 bases). This TCR was sampled from a male donor with early-stage non-small cell lung cancer. CDR3 sequence (DNA): TGTGCCAGCAACCAAGCCCAAGCCCGGACCCCCGAAGGACAGGAGACCCAGTACTTC. Translated: CASNQAQARTPEGQETQYF.